The 22 T cell receptor beta chains given below trace back to one sample, sequenced in a study of blood T cell repertoires in COVID-19. TCRdb's table, derived via immunoSEQ multiplex PCR, lists solely in-frame clones and lacks some. The sample shows about 130,000 clones, more than 85% of them seen only once. Sequenced sample: peripheral blood. The receptor source for this set is a man in his 60s with COVID-19, enrolled during active disease.

The chain carries TRBV10-3 and TRBJ2-1, with a possible D match to TRBD2 (5 bases). V lost 10 bases and J 4 bases, leaving 8 bases between the germline ends. The CDR3 consists of 11 residues. Germline CDR1 is ENHRY and CDR2 is SYGVKD. The DNA of the CDR3 is TGTGCCACCCGGAGGTACAATGAGCAGTTCTTC. Translating it yields CATRRYNEQFF.

In this sample, this clone turned up many times. The V gene is TRBV27, the J gene TRBJ2-6, with 12 bases aligning to TRBD1. Germline V gene data show CDR1 as MNHEY and CDR2 as SMNVEV (reference sequence). The length of the CDR3 is 18 residues. Trimming cost V 5 bases and J 5 bases; bases outside gene matches: 10. CDR3 nucleotides: TGTGCCAGCAGTCCAAGGGGGACAGGGGGCGTTTGGGCCAACGTCCTGACTTTC. The encoded protein is CASSPRGTGGVWANVLTF.

V gene TRBV6-5 combines with J gene TRBJ1-4; no reliable D call. The CDR3 has 15 amino acids. Trimming left V 6 bases short and J 3 bases short, with 14 bases between. CDR1 and CDR2 from the germline V gene are MNHEY and SVGAGI. The CDR3 bases are TGTGCCAGCAGAACAACGGGGTTAGCTAATGAAAAACTGTTTTTT. Its protein is CASRTTGLANEKLFF.

The chain recombines TRBV30 with TRBJ2-2; D is unclear. The CDR3 runs 13 residues. V gave up 5 bases and J gave up 7 bases, with 14 bases separating them. The V gene's germline CDR1 is GTSNPN and CDR2 SVGIG (reference sequence). CDR3 sequence: CAWPFGEDGELFF. The CDR3 nucleotides read TGTGCCTGGCCCTTTGGTGAGGACGGGGAGCTGTTTTTT.

The chain employs TRBV30 and TRBJ2-5; the D is unclear. Germline CDR1 reads GTSNPN; CDR2 reads SVGIG (reference sequence). V lost 0 bases and J 6 bases, leaving 11 bases between the germline ends. The length of the CDR3 is 13 residues. CDR3 protein: CAWSVPPTKTQYF. The CDR3 DNA reads TGTGCCTGGAGTGTACCCCCTACGAAGACCCAGTACTTC.

The genes are TRBV6-6 and TRBJ1-1; a weak D match, TRBD1 (5 bases). V was clipped by 5 bases and J by 7 bases, with 26 bases between them. This CDR3 contains 17 residues. CDR1 is MNHNY and CDR2 is SVGAGI in the germline V gene (reference sequence). The CDR3: CASSQSQTGIRGNEAFF. The DNA of the CDR3 is TGTGCCAGCAGTCAATCCCAAACAGGCATACGCGGGAATGAAGCTTTCTTT.

The count of this clone is one. The genes are TRBV28 and TRBJ1-3, with unresolved D. CDR1 is MDHEN, CDR2 SYDVKM, per germline. The length of the CDR3 is 12 residues. Trimming removed 7 bases at V and 0 bases at J, with 4 bases between. The CDR3 DNA reads as TGTGCCAGCACTATCTCTGGAAACACCATATATTTT. This translates into CASTISGNTIYF.

The gene calls are TRBV19 and TRBJ1-1; TRBD1 matches at 8 bases. The CDR3 spans 13 residues. V was pared by 2 bases and J by 10 bases, with 6 bases of the junction left unmatched. CDR1 LNHDA and CDR2 SQIVND come from the germline V gene (reference sequence). The CDR3 DNA reads as TGTGCCAGTAGTATAACAGGGGGGGAGGGAGCTTTCTTT. This sequence encodes CASSITGGEGAFF.

The chain recombines TRBV9 with TRBJ1-1, with TRBD1 matching 7 bases. Germline trimming cut 2 bases from V and 0 bases from J; bases unmatched to any gene: 13. CDR3 length: 18 amino acids. Germline loops: CDR1 SGDLS, CDR2 YYNGEE. The CDR3 reads CASSVIKGGGRMNTEAFF. The CDR3, as DNA: TGTGCCAGCAGCGTGATAAAAGGGGGCGGTAGAATGAACACTGAAGCTTTCTTT.

V usage is TRBV6-5 and J usage is TRBJ1-2; 10 nucleotides align to TRBD1. With V trimmed by 6 bases and J by 3 bases, 4 bases remained unmatched. The germline V gene has CDR1 MNHEY and CDR2 SVGAGI. This CDR3 region has 14 residues. CDR3 loop: CASSLTGGDYGYTF. The CDR3 DNA sequence: TGTGCCAGCAGCCTGACAGGGGGCGACTATGGCTACACCTTC.

The V call is TRBV18, the J call TRBJ2-3, with D possibly matching TRBD2 (6 bases). Trimming removed 3 bases from V and 1 base from J, with 8 bases in between. Germline V gene sequence: CDR1 KGHSH, CDR2 LQKENI. This CDR3 is 14 amino acids long. The CDR3 protein is CASSPWGGTDTQYF. The CDR3 nucleotides are TGTGCCAGCTCACCGTGGGGGGGCACAGATACGCAGTATTTT.

The rearrangement uses TRBV14 and TRBJ1-6, with D possibly being TRBD1 (6 bases). The CDR3 runs 13 residues. Germline V gene lookup returns CDR1 SGHDN and CDR2 FVKESK. Trimming stripped 5 bases from V and 7 bases from J, with 9 bases between. Written as DNA, the CDR3 is TGTGCCAGCAGCGGGACATCCAATTCACCCCTCCACTTT. Protein: CASSGTSNSPLHF.

The gene calls are TRBV2 and TRBJ2-7, with 8 bases fitting TRBD1. V lost 4 bases to trimming and J lost 2 bases; unmatched junction nucleotides: 4. The CDR3 has 14 residues. CDR1 and CDR2 (germline): SNHLY, FYNNEI. This CDR3 is CASSAGTGAYEQYF. The CDR3 coding sequence is TGTGCCAGCAGTGCTGGGACAGGAGCCTACGAGCAGTACTTC.

This CDR3 is CASSQDGTSYEQYF. The CDR3 coding sequence is TGTGCCAGCAGCCAGGACGGGACAAGCTACGAGCAGTACTTC. The chain is built from TRBV4-2 and TRBJ2-7; tentatively, D is TRBD1 (6 bases). In germline, CDR1 is LGHNA, CDR2 YNFKEQ. V shed 3 bases and J shed 3 bases, with 12 bases lying between them. The CDR3 totals 14 residues.

This clone was observed at least ten times. The rearrangement uses TRBV19 and TRBJ1-2, with D perhaps matching TRBD1 (6 bases). Deletions cut 7 bases from V and 4 bases from J, with 16 bases between. Germline CDR1 is LNHDA and CDR2 is SQIVND (reference sequence). This CDR3 has 14 amino acids. The CDR3 sequence: CASTAPGTPYGYTF. DNA for the CDR3: TGTGCCAGTACCGCCCCCGGGACACCCTATGGCTACACCTTC.

The chain joins TRBV6-5 to TRBJ2-1; TRBD1 agrees at 9 bases. There are 13 residues in the CDR3. Looked up from germline, CDR1 is MNHEY and CDR2 is SVGAGI. V lost 4 bases and J lost 8; bases outside the gene matches: 3. The CDR3 here is CASSSGTGYEQFF. CDR3 coding DNA: TGTGCCAGCAGTTCCGGGACAGGGTATGAGCAGTTCTTC.

The chain is built from TRBV15 and TRBJ1-1; 7 bases fit TRBD1. With 2 bases clipped from V and 5 bases from J, the junction kept 8 bases outside the gene matches. Germline V lookup: CDR1 LNHNV, CDR2 YYDKDF (reference sequence). This CDR3 contains 15 residues. CDR3: CATSRNDRVRTEAFF. In DNA, the CDR3 is TGTGCCACCAGCAGAAACGACAGGGTGAGAACTGAAGCTTTCTTT.

CDR3: CSVGQGMGETQYF. CDR3 DNA: TGCAGCGTCGGACAGGGTATGGGAGAGACCCAGTACTTC. The chain couples TRBV29-1 to TRBJ2-5, with 8 bases aligning to TRBD1. J gave up 4 bases and V 6 bases, and 7 bases lay outside the gene matches. The length of the CDR3 is 13 residues. Germline V gene lookup returns CDR1 SQVTM and CDR2 ANQGSEA.

The V and J genes are TRBV28 and TRBJ1-2; weak D call: TRBD1 (6 bases). V was trimmed by 7 bases and J by 7 bases, leaving 16 bases between them. The CDR3 spans 13 residues. CDR1 and CDR2 from the germline V gene are MDHEN and SYDVKM. In DNA form, the CDR3 reads TGTGCCAGCACACTCACAGGGACGGGTGGCTACACCTTC. As protein: CASTLTGTGGYTF.

The chain uses TRBV7-2 and TRBJ1-1; TRBD1 matches 8 bases. Germline V gene data show CDR1 as SGHTA and CDR2 as FQGNSA. This CDR3 has 14 residues. The J segment lost 4 bases and the V segment lost 2 bases, leaving 3 bases of the junction unmatched. CDR3 in amino acids: CASSLLQGGTEAFF. The CDR3 DNA sequence: TGTGCCAGCAGCTTACTACAGGGGGGCACTGAAGCTTTCTTT.

The chain recombines TRBV9 with TRBJ1-6, with a possible D match to TRBD1 (5 bases). The CDR3 is 14 amino acids. The V end was cut by 4 bases, the J end by 10 bases, with 15 bases between. Germline V lookup: CDR1 SGDLS, CDR2 YYNGEE. The CDR3 here is CASSQDTPRSPLHF. The CDR3 DNA reads TGTGCCAGCAGCCAGGACACCCCGAGATCACCCCTCCACTTT.

V is TRBV7-8 and J is TRBJ2-7, with D possibly matching TRBD1 (6 bases). Per the germline V gene, CDR1 is SGHVS and CDR2 is FQNEAQ. This CDR3 comprises 15 residues. Trimming removed 4 bases at V and 3 bases at J, with 16 bases between. The CDR3 coding sequence is TGTGCCAGCAGCTCGAGGGACACACTGGGCTACGAGCAGTACTTC. As protein: CASSSRDTLGYEQYF.